The entry below describes one T cell receptor beta chain. This sample is drawn from a study of control samples from healthy donors and cancer patients. V lost 4 bases and J lost 1; bases outside the gene matches: 6. Germline-derived CDR1 and CDR2 are SGHRS and YFSETQ. The CDR3 consists of 16 residues. Assay: immunoSEQ multiplex PCR; the TCRdb copy retains only in-frame clones and omits some. Seen here are about 100,000 clones, roughly 87% observed once, and the top ten hold 15% to 20%. Sequencing used blood. The source of this sequence is a woman in her fifties or sixties in good health. The chain carries TRBV5-1 and TRBJ1-1; TRBD1 agrees at 11 bases. CDR3 amino acids: CASSPRGTGGNTEAFF. In DNA form, the CDR3 reads TGCGCCAGCAGCCCGAGGGGGACAGGGGGGAACACTGAAGCTTTCTTT. Using reference TRBV5-1 and TRBJ1-1 for the parts outside the CDR3, the full variable domain is KAGVTQTPRYLIKTRGQQVTLSCSPISGHRSVSWYQQTPGQGLQFLFEYFSETQRNKGNFPGRFSGRQFSNSRSEMNVSTLELGDSALYLCASSPRGTGGNTEAFFGQGTRLTVV.